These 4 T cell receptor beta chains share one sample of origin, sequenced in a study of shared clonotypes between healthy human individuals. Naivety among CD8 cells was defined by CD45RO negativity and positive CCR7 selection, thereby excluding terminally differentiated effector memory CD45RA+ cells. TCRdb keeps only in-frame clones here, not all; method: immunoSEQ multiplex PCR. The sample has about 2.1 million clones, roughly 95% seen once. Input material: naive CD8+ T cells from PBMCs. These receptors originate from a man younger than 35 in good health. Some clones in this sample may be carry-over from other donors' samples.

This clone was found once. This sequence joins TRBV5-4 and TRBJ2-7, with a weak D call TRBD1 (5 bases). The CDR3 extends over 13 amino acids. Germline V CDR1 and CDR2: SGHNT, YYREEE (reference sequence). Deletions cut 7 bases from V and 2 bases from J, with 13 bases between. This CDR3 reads CASAGQGTYEQYF. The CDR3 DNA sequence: TGTGCCAGCGCTGGTCAGGGTACCTACGAGCAGTACTTC.

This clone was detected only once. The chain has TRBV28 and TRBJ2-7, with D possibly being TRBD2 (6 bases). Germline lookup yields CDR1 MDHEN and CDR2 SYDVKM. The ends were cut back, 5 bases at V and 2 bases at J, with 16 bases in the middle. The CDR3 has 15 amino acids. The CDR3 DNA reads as TGTGCCAGCAGTCCTAGGGCGGCGGGGACCTACGAGCAGTACTTC. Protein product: CASSPRAAGTYEQYF.

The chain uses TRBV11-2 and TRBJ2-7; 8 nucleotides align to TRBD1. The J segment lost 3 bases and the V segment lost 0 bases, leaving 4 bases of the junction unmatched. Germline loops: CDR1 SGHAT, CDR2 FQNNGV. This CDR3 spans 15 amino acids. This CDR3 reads CASSLEDRGDYEQYF. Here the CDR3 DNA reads TGTGCCAGCAGCTTAGAAGACAGGGGCGACTACGAGCAGTACTTC.

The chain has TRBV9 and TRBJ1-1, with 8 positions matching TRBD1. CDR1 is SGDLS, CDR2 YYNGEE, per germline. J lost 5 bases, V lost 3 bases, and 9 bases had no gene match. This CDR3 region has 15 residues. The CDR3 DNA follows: TGTGCCAGCAGCGAGGACAGGGACGGAGGGACTGAAGCTTTCTTT. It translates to CASSEDRDGGTEAFF. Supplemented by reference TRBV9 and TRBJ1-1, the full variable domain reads DSGVTQTPKHLITATGQRVTLRCSPRSGDLSVYWYQQSLDQGLQFLIQYYNGEERAKGNILERFSAQQFPDLHSELNLSSLELGDSALYFCASSEDRDGGTEAFFGQGTRLTVV.